The 15 T cell receptor beta chains reported below all come from one sample, sequenced in a study of technical replicates of blood from a handful of donors. Assay used: immunoSEQ multiplex PCR; TCRdb lists only in-frame clones, some missing. Here the sample spans over 70,000 clones, just under 95% being singletons. Material for sequencing was T cells isolated from PBMCs. The receptor source for this set is a human donor in good health.

The chain is built from TRBV5-1 and TRBJ2-7; TRBD2 agrees at 8 bases. CDR1 is SGHRS, CDR2 YFSETQ, per germline. V shed 4 bases, J shed 7 bases, and the junction held 7 bases outside the gene matches. The CDR3 sequence is 13 residues long. CDR3: CASSNGLAGEQYF. The CDR3 DNA is TGCGCCAGCAGCAACGGACTAGCTGGGGAGCAGTACTTC.

This clone occurred once. The chain links TRBV9 to TRBJ1-1; D unresolved. The CDR3 spans 15 residues. Germline CDR1 SGDLS, CDR2 YYNGEE. Trimming removed 4 bases at V and 6 bases at J, with 19 bases between. Written as DNA, the CDR3 is TGTGCCAGCAGCCCTGCTGGAGGTTTTAGCGCTGAAGCTTTCTTT. Its translation: CASSPAGGFSAEAFF.

CDR3 bases: TGCGCCAGCAGCTCGACTAGCGCAAGCTCCTACAATGAGCAGTTCTTC. This sequence encodes CASSSTSASSYNEQFF. The J gene is TRBJ2-1, the V gene TRBV5-1; 8 bases fit TRBD2. With V trimmed by 3 bases and J by 0 bases, 5 bases remained unmatched. CDR3 length: 16 residues. Germline CDR1 SGHRS, CDR2 YFSETQ.

The table lists this clone with a few counts. The chain carries TRBV28 and TRBJ1-2; D is perhaps TRBD1 (6 bases). Trimming stripped 6 bases from V and 2 bases from J, with 13 bases between. The CDR3 loop spans 14 amino acids. Per the germline V gene, CDR1 is MDHEN and CDR2 is SYDVKM. CDR3 sequence (DNA): TGTGCCAGCAGGCACCTGCAGGGGAACTATGGCTACACCTTC. Protein product: CASRHLQGNYGYTF.

This chain uses TRBV6-1 with TRBJ2-1; TRBD2 agrees at 7 bases. The CDR3 length is 13 residues. The germline V gene has CDR1 MNHNS and CDR2 SASEGT. Unmatched junction bases numbered 1, after V lost 1 base and J lost 7 bases. In DNA form, the CDR3 reads TGTGCCAGCAGTGAAGGAGCGGGGAATGAGCAGTTCTTC. Translated: CASSEGAGNEQFF.

This clone has only one observation. The chain joins TRBV7-6 to TRBJ2-7, with 7 bases lining up with TRBD2. CDR1 is SGHVS and CDR2 is FNYEAQ in the germline V gene. Germline trimming cut 2 bases from V and 7 bases from J; bases unmatched to any gene: 11. This CDR3 spans 15 amino acids. The CDR3 region has the DNA TGTGCCAGCAGCTTAAACGCGGGAGTGGGGGGGGAGCAGTACTTC. Encoded protein: CASSLNAGVGGEQYF.

The chain employs TRBV4-1 and TRBJ1-1, with 7 bases matching TRBD1. After removal of 3 bases from V and 0 bases from J, the junction contained 4 bases not matched to a gene. Per germline, CDR1 MGHRA and CDR2 YSYEKL. This CDR3 spans 15 amino acids. The CDR3 DNA sequence: TGCGCCAGCAGCCACGGCACAGGGGTGAACACTGAAGCTTTCTTT. Translated: CASSHGTGVNTEAFF.

The chain employs TRBV6-1 and TRBJ2-2; D gene ambiguous. The CDR3 is 14 residues long. Germline-derived CDR1 and CDR2 are MNHNS and SASEGT. V was shortened by 0 bases and J by 7 bases, with 9 bases between the two germline ends. CDR3 nucleotides: TGTGCCAGCAGTGAAGCTCCCGTTAACGGGGAGCTGTTTTTT. The encoded protein is CASSEAPVNGELFF.

The V and J genes are TRBV7-9 and TRBJ1-1, with D tentatively TRBD1 (5 bases). Trimming took off 7 bases at V and 0 bases at J, with 12 bases between the two ends. The CDR3 has 14 residues. Germline CDR1 and CDR2: SEHNR and FQNEAQ (reference sequence). The chain's CDR3 is CASNSDIMNTEAFF. CDR3 nucleotide sequence: TGTGCCAGCAACTCGGACATCATGAACACTGAAGCTTTCTTT.

The V call is TRBV18, the J call TRBJ2-1; TRBD1 matches at 10 bases. With 6 bases clipped from V and 2 bases from J, the junction kept 7 bases outside the gene matches. This CDR3 contains 16 residues. Germline-derived CDR1 and CDR2 are KGHSH and LQKENI. The CDR3 here is CASSAPGQGTYNEQFF. CDR3 in DNA: TGTGCCAGCTCGGCACCGGGACAGGGGACCTACAATGAGCAGTTCTTC.

The rearrangement links TRBV4-3 to TRBJ2-2; D is undetermined. CDR1 LGHNA and CDR2 YSLEER come from the germline V gene. Trimming left V 1 base short and J 0 bases short, with 6 bases between. This CDR3 spans 15 amino acids. The CDR3, as DNA: TGCGCCAGCAGCCAAGGACAAGCGAACACCGGGGAGCTGTTTTTT. This gives the protein CASSQGQANTGELFF.

The chain combines TRBV9 with TRBJ2-1; 11 bases are a match to TRBD2. V lost 4 bases and J lost 4; bases outside the gene matches: 7. Germline V gives CDR1 SGDLS, CDR2 YYNGEE. The CDR3 is 16 amino acids. CDR3 in DNA: TGTGCCAGCAGCCCGACTAGCGGGATATCTTACAATGAGCAGTTCTTC. Its translation is CASSPTSGISYNEQFF.

J is TRBJ2-5 and V is TRBV4-3, with TRBD1 identical over 8 bases. The CDR3 length is 14 residues. The germline CDR1 and CDR2 sequences are LGHNA and YSLEER. J was trimmed by 2 bases and V by 1 base; bases with no gene match: 0. The CDR3 DNA sequence: TGCGCCAGCAGCCAAGGGACAGGGCAAGAGACCCAGTACTTC. It specifies CASSQGTGQETQYF.

The chain recombines TRBV10-3 with TRBJ1-4, with TRBD1 identical over 9 bases. The V gene end was trimmed by 4 bases and the J gene end by 6 bases; junction bases not matched to a gene: 3. The CDR3 sequence is 14 residues long. Germline lookup yields CDR1 ENHRY and CDR2 SYGVKD. The CDR3 loop reads CAISVGQGDEKLFF. The CDR3 region has the DNA TGTGCCATCAGTGTGGGACAGGGTGATGAAAAACTGTTTTTT.

This chain uses TRBV6-1 with TRBJ2-5; the match to TRBD2 covers 10 bases. CDR3 length: 14 residues. CDR1 MNHNS and CDR2 SASEGT come from the germline V gene. V trimming: 2 bases; J trimming: 4 bases; junction bases outside the gene matches: 1. CDR3 nucleotides: TGTGCCAGCAGTGAATTAGCGGGAGGAGAGACCCAGTACTTC. Translated: CASSELAGGETQYF.